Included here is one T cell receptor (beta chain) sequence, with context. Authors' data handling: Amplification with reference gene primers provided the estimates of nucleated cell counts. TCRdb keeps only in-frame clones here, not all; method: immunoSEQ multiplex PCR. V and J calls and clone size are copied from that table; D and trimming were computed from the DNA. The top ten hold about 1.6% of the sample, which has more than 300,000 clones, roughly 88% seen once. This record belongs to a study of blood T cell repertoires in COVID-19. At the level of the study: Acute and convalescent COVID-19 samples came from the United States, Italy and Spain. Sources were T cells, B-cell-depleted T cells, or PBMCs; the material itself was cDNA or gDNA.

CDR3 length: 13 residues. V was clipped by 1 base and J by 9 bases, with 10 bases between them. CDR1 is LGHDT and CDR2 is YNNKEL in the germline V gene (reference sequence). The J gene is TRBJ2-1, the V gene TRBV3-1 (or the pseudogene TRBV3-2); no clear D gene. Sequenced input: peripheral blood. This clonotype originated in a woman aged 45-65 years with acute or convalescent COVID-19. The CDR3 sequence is CASSQGSMREQFF. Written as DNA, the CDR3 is TGTGCCAGCAGCCAAGGGAGTATGCGTGAGCAGTTCTTC.